What follows is one TCR beta chain and its context. Its antigen is unknown. The data were obtained in a study of cytomegalovirus exposure and HLA in healthy donors. V shed 5 bases, J shed 4 bases, and the junction held 7 bases outside the gene matches. The germline V gene has CDR1 SGHNT and CDR2 YYREEE (reference sequence). There are 14 residues in the CDR3. The primer mix had 60 Vbeta and 13 Jbeta primers. Only in-frame clones appear in the TCRdb table, and some are missing; sequencing was by immunoSEQ multiplex PCR. The profile shows around 99,000 clones, around four fifths of them singletons. Points from the study as a whole: In a later analysis, productive TCRs from donors in an Asian-associated ancestry cluster reportedly carried fewer N-insertions than the cohort mean.

The chain couples TRBV5-4 to TRBJ2-5, with 8 nucleotides matching TRBD2. Material for sequencing was PBMCs. The source of this sequence is a woman aged 45-59 years in good health and CMV-seropositive. The CDR3 DNA follows: TGTGCCAGCAGGGGTAGCGGGAAGGTAGAGACCCAGTACTTC. Translation gives CASRGSGKVETQYF. Looking up the rest from reference TRBV5-4 and TRBJ2-5 gives the full variable domain: ETGVTQSPTHLIKTRGQQVTLRCSSQSGHNTVSWYQQALGQGPQFIFQYYREEENGRGNFPPRFSGLQFPNYSSELNVNALELDDSALYLCASRGSGKVETQYFGPGTRLLVL.